This TCR beta chain was captured by sequencing in a study of blood T cells in healthy people across ages. Then a second PCR, running about 6 to 11 cycles, was carried out with a sample-barcoded 5' primer and a J-beta primer mix. A 12-random-nucleotide template-switch adaptor tagged each cDNA molecule. All samples yielded 2.5 million or more CDR3-containing paired-end reads. TCRdb re-derived calls from the 5' RACE reads in MiXCR, one entry per CDR3 protein. Counted here are over a million distinct CDR3 sequences, around 39% occurring once; the ten biggest clones make up approximately 7.9%. Study results and limitations: Diversity figures derived from one million T cells were judged to underestimate the true value.

This clonotype was recorded many times. The target antigen is unknown. V was trimmed by 4 bases and J by 6 bases, leaving 16 bases between them. The CDR3 spans 14 residues. Germline-derived CDR1 and CDR2 are LGHDT and YNNKEL (reference sequence). The donors, all healthy, were Caucasians living in Russia, aged about 6 to 90. Sequencing used blood. The clonotype comes from a woman aged 18-30 years in good health. The chain links TRBV3-1 to TRBJ2-7; D assignment may be TRBD1 or TRBD2 (5 bases each). CDR3 sequence (DNA): TGTGCCAGCAGCCCCGGGGCTATTTCATGCGAGCAGTACTTC. It codes for CASSPGAISCEQYF.